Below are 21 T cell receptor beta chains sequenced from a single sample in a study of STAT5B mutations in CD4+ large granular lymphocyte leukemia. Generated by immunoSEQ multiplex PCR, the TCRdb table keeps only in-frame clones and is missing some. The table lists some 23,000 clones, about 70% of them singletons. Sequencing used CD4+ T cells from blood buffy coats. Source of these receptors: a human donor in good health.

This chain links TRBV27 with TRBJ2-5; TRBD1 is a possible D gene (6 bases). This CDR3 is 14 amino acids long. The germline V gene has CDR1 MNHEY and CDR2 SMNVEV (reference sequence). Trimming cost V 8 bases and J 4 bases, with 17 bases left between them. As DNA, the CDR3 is TGTGCCAGCTGCTCCCCCCGAGGGGGAGAGACCCAGTACTTC. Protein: CASCSPRGGETQYF.

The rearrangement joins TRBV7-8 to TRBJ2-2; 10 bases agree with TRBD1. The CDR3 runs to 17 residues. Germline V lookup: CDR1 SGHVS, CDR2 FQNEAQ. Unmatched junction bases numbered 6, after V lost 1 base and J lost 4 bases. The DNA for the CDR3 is TGTGCCAGCAGCTTAGAGGGGCGGACAGGGGGCACCGGGGAGCTGTTTTTT. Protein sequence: CASSLEGRTGGTGELFF.

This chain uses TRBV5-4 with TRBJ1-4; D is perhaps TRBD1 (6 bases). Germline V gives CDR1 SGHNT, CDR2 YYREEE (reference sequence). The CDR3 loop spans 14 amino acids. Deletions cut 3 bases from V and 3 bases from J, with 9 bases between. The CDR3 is CASSYGQSNEKLFF. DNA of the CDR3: TGTGCCAGCAGCTATGGACAGTCTAATGAAAAACTGTTTTTT.

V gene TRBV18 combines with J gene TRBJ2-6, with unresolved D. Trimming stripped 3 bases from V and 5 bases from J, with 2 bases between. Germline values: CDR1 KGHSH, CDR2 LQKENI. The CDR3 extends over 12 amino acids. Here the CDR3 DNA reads TGTGCCAGCTCACCTAGGGCCAACGTCCTGACTTTC. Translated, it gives CASSPRANVLTF.

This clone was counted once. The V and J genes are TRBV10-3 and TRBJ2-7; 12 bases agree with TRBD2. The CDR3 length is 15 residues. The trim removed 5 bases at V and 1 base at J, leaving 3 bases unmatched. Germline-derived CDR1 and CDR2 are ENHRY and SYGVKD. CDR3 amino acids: CAISQTSGGSYEQYV. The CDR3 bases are TGTGCCATCAGTCAGACTAGCGGGGGATCCTACGAGCAGTACGTC.

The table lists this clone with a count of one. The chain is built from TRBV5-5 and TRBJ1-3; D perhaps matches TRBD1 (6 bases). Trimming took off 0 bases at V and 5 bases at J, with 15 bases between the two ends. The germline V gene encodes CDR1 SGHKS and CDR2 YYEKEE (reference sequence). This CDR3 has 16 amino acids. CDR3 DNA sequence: TGTGCCAGCAGCTTGGACAGGGTGAGGTCTCGAAACACCATATATTTT. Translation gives CASSLDRVRSRNTIYF.

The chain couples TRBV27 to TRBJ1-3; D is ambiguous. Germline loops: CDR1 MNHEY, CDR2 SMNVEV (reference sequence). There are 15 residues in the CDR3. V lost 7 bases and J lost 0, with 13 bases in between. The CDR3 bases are TGTGCCAGCAAACCTACGGGTAGCTCTGGAAACACCATATATTTT. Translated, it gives CASKPTGSSGNTIYF.

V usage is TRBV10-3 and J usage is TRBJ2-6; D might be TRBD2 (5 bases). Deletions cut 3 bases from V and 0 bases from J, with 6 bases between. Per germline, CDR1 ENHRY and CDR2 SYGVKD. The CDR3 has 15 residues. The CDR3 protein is CAISDRGSGANVLTF. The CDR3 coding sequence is TGTGCCATCAGTGACCGGGGCTCTGGGGCCAACGTCCTGACTTTC.

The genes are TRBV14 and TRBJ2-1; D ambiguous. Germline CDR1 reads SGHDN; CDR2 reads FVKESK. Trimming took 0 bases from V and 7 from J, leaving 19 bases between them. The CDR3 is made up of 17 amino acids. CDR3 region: CASSQDGHQAARNEQFF. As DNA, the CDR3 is TGTGCCAGCAGCCAAGATGGTCACCAGGCGGCACGGAATGAGCAGTTCTTC.

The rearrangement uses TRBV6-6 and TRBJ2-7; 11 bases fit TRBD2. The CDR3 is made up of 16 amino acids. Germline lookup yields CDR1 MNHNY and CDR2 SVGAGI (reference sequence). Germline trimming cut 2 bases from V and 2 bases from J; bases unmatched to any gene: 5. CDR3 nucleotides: TGTGCCAGCAGTTACCCCGTAGCGGGAGGGCCCTACGAGCAGTACTTC. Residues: CASSYPVAGGPYEQYF.

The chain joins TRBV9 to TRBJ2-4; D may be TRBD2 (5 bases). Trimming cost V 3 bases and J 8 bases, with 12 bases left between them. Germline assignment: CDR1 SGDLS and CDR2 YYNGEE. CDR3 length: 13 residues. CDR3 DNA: TGTGCCAGCAGCGCCCCGACTACTGACATTCAGTACTTC. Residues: CASSAPTTDIQYF.

CDR3 sequence reads: CAWSAGYSGQPQHF. The CDR3 region has the DNA TGTGCCTGGAGTGCAGGGTATTCAGGACAGCCCCAGCATTTT. The chain recombines TRBV30 with TRBJ1-5; D is perhaps TRBD1 (5 bases). CDR3 length: 14 amino acids. Germline values: CDR1 GTSNPN, CDR2 SVGIG (reference sequence). V gave up 1 base and J gave up 7 bases, with 14 bases separating them. Looking up the rest from reference TRBV30 and TRBJ1-5 gives the full variable domain: SQTIHQWPATLVQPVGSPLSLECTVEGTSNPNLYWYRQAAGRGLQLLFYSVGIGQISSEVPQNLSASRPQDRQFILSSKKLLLSDSGFYLCAWSAGYSGQPQHFGDGTRLSIL.

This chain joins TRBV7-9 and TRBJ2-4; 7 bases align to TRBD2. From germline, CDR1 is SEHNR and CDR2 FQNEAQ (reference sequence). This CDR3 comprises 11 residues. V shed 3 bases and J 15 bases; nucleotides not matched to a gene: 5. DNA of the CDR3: TGTGCCAGCAGCTTCCCCGGGGGGTTGTACTTC. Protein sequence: CASSFPGGLYF.

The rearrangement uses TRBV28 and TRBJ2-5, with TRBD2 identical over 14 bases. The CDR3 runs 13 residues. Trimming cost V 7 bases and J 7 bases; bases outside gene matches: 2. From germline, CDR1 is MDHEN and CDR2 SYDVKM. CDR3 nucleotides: TGTGCCAGCAAGACTAGCGGGGGGGTGACCCAGTACTTC. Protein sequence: CASKTSGGVTQYF.

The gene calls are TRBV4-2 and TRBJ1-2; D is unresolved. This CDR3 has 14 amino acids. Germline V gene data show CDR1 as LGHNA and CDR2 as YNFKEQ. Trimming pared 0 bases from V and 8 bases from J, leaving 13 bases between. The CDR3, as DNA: TGTGCCAGCAGCCAAGATGTCGGCAGCGGAGGCTACACCTTC. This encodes CASSQDVGSGGYTF.

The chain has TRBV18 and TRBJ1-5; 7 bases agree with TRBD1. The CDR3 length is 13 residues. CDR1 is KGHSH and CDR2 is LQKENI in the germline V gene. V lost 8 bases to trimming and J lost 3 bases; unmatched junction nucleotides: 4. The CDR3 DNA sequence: TGTGCCAGCCAACAGGGGCTCAATCAGCCCCAGCATTTT. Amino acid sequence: CASQQGLNQPQHF.

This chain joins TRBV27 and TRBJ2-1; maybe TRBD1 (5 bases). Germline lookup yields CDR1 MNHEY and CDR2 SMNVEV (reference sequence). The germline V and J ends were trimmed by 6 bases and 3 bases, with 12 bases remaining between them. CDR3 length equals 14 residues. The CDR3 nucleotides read TGTGCCAGCAGACTCGGACAAGTCTACAATGAGCAGTTCTTC. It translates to CASRLGQVYNEQFF.

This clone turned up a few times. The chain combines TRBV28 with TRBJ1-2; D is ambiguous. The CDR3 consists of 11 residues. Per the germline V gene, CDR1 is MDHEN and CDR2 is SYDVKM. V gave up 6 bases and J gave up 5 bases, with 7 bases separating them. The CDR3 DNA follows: TGTGCCAGCAGCGGACGGTATGGCTACACCTTC. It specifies CASSGRYGYTF.

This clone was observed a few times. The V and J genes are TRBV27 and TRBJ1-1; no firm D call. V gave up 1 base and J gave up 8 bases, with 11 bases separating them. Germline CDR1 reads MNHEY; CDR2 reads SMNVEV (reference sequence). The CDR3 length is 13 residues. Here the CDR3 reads CASSLCVSCEAFF. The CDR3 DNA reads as TGTGCCAGCAGTTTATGTGTCAGTTGCGAAGCTTTCTTT.

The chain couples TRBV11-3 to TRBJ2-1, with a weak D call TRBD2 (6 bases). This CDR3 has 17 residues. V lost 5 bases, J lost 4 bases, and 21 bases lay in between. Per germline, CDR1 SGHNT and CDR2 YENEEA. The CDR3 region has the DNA TGTGCCAGCAGCCCCCTGGTCGGCGGAGGGGCGTACAATGAGCAGTTCTTC. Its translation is CASSPLVGGGAYNEQFF.

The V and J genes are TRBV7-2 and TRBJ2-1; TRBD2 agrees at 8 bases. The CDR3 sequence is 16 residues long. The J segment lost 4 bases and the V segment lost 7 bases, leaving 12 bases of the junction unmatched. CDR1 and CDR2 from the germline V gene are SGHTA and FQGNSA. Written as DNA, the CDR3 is TGTGCCAGCAACCCGGCTACTAGCGGAGCATACAATGAGCAGTTCTTC. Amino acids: CASNPATSGAYNEQFF.